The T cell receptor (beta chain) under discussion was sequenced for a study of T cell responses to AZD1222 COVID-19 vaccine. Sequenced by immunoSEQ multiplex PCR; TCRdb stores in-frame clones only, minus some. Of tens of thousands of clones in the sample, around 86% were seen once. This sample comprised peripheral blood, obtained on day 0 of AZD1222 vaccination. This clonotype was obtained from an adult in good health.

In DNA, the CDR3 is TGTGCCAGCAGCCAAGGGATTCCGGGACAGGGGATCGGGGAGCTGTTTTTT. Residues: CASSQGIPGQGIGELFF. The V call is TRBV4-2, the J call TRBJ2-2, with 10 bases fitting TRBD1. This CDR3 region has 17 residues. Germline V gene data show CDR1 as LGHNA and CDR2 as YNFKEQ. J lost 7 bases, V lost 1 base, and 9 bases had no gene match.